This T cell receptor beta chain was observed in a study of T cells in Graves' hyperthyroidism and ophthalmopathy. Across the study: The blood sample was taken at first diagnosis, before treatment began.

At least ten counts were recorded for this clonotype. Its target is not known. Findings and caveats of the study: Clonotypes that were expanded in thyroid above 0.001 mostly appeared in blood too.

The sample, blood from the first hyperthyroidism diagnosis, precedes any ophthalmopathy symptoms. Out of 10 ml of fresh peripheral blood came the PBMCs. The J segment lost 3 bases and the V segment lost 5 bases, leaving 7 bases of the junction unmatched. Per germline, CDR1 KGHSH and CDR2 LQKENI. The CDR3 has 14 residues. Amplified regions were TCR beta CDR3 sequences from RNA transcripts. RT-PCR in the first round (using the HTBI primer set) targeted the TCR CDR3. In TCRdb, the multiplex PCR reads were re-called with MiXCR into one record per CDR3 protein. The table lists 600,000 to 850,000 distinct CDR3 sequences, around 20% of them singletons.

The gene calls are TRBV18 and TRBJ2-7, with 7 positions matching TRBD2. This TCR came from a woman aged 45 to 65 with Graves' hyperthyroidism that later progressed to Graves' ophthalmopathy. The sequencing input was blood. The CDR3 DNA sequence: TGTGCCAGCTCATCTGGTGCGGGGGTCTACGAGCAGTACTTC. It is translated as CASSSGAGVYEQYF.